This T cell receptor (beta chain) emerged from a study of Graves' ophthalmopathy and Graves' hyperthyroidism. This CDR3 comprises 15 residues. Germline CDR1 is MNHNY and CDR2 is SVGAGI (reference sequence). V was clipped by 5 bases and J by 3 bases; unmatched bases: 9. The sequenced template was RNA, covering the TCR beta CDR3 region. The authors performed first-round RT-PCR with HTBI primers and then a second-round multiplex PCR. TCRdb fed the multiplex PCR reads into MiXCR, producing one record per CDR3 protein. The sample consists of more than 550,000 distinct CDR3 sequences, more than 40% of them appearing once. This clonotype has a handful of counts.

The specimen was peripheral blood. This rearrangement joins TRBV6-6 to TRBJ2-5; 7 nucleotides agree with TRBD2. The clonotype comes from an adult man with Graves' ophthalmopathy. The chain's CDR3 is CASSEAGPGKETQYF. Written as DNA, the CDR3 is TGTGCCAGCAGTGAAGCGGGGCCAGGTAAAGAGACCCAGTACTTC.